These 17 T cell receptor beta chains were all obtained from the same sample, sequenced in a study of T cells in Graves' hyperthyroidism and ophthalmopathy. Authors of the study amplified TCR beta CDR3 regions from RNA transcripts. Carried out on the TCR CDR3, a first-round RT-PCR used the HTBI primer set. Each CDR3 protein gets one entry after TCRdb re-called the multiplex PCR reads with MiXCR. The sample records fewer than 750,000 distinct CDR3 sequences, roughly 15% being singletons. Input material: blood. The receptors here all came from a woman aged 50 to 60 with Graves' ophthalmopathy.

The chain links TRBV5-5 to TRBJ2-4; no clear D. Trimming took off 0 bases at V and 0 bases at J, with 4 bases between the two ends. This CDR3 has 14 amino acids. Germline CDR1 and CDR2: SGHKS and YYEKEE (reference sequence). The CDR3, as DNA: TGTGCCAGCAGCTTGGTTCTAGCCAAAAACATTCAGTACTTC. The encoded protein is CASSLVLAKNIQYF.

This clonotype has at least ten counts. The V and J genes are TRBV30 and TRBJ2-2, with a tentative D call TRBD1 (6 bases). Germline CDR1 reads GTSNPN; CDR2 reads SVGIG (reference sequence). The CDR3 covers 12 residues. The V end lost 4 bases, the J end lost 6 bases, and 9 bases lay between the germline ends. This chain's CDR3 is CAWTGAAGELFF. The CDR3 bases are TGTGCCTGGACAGGGGCCGCCGGGGAGCTGTTTTTT.

Ten or more counts support this clonotype. The rearrangement uses TRBV27 and TRBJ2-3; 8 bases agree with TRBD2. Germline trimming cut 3 bases from V and 3 bases from J; bases unmatched to any gene: 5. The germline V gene has CDR1 MNHEY and CDR2 SMNVEV (reference sequence). The CDR3 runs 15 residues. The DNA of the CDR3 is TGTGCCAGCAGTTTCGAAGCGGGAGTTACAGATACGCAGTATTTT. Encoded protein: CASSFEAGVTDTQYF.

This clonotype was detected many times. The chain recombines TRBV11-2 with TRBJ2-2; TRBD1 aligns across 11 bases. Per germline, CDR1 SGHAT and CDR2 FQNNGV. V dropped 5 bases and J dropped 2; count of bases not matched to a gene: 1. CDR3 length: 15 residues. The chain's CDR3 is CASSRTGGNTGELFF. The CDR3 DNA reads TGTGCCAGCAGCCGGACAGGGGGCAACACCGGGGAGCTGTTTTTT.

This clonotype was picked up many times. This chain connects TRBV7-9 to TRBJ2-3; D is unclear. Germline lookup yields CDR1 SEHNR and CDR2 FQNEAQ (reference sequence). Deletions cut 1 base from V and 4 bases from J, with 15 bases between. The CDR3 loop spans 16 amino acids. CDR3 nucleotide sequence: TGTGCCAGCAGCTTAGGAGAGCAGGCATGGTCAGATACGCAGTATTTT. The encoded protein is CASSLGEQAWSDTQYF. Filled out from reference TRBV7-9 and TRBJ2-3, the complete variable domain reads DTGVSQNPRHKITKRGQNVTFRCDPISEHNRLYWYRQTLGQGPEFLTYFQNEAQLEKSRLLSDRFSAERPKGSFSTLEIQRTEQGDSAMYLCASSLGEQAWSDTQYFGPGTRLTVL.

The gene calls are TRBV24-1 and TRBJ2-2; 9 bases align to TRBD1. V trimming: 1 base; J trimming: 4 bases; junction bases outside the gene matches: 6. Per germline, CDR1 KGHDR and CDR2 SFDVKD. The CDR3 is made up of 17 amino acids. CDR3 sequence: CATSDLHGTGSTGELFF. The CDR3 DNA reads as TGTGCCACCAGTGATTTACACGGGACAGGGAGCACCGGGGAGCTGTTTTTT.

This chain uses TRBV20-1 with TRBJ2-3; 9 bases map to TRBD2. The V gene's germline CDR1 is DFQATT and CDR2 SNEGSKA (reference sequence). There are 17 residues in the CDR3. The ends lost 0 bases at V and 3 bases at J; junction bases unmatched: 10. This chain's CDR3 is CSARDLRSSGKTDTQYF. The CDR3 DNA sequence: TGCAGTGCTAGAGATCTTAGGTCTAGCGGGAAAACAGATACGCAGTATTTT.

This clonotype was seen at least ten times. The chain is built from TRBV27 and TRBJ1-1; 7 positions match TRBD1. Germline V CDR1 and CDR2: MNHEY, SMNVEV (reference sequence). This CDR3 is 16 amino acids long. Trimming removed 6 bases from V and 5 bases from J; junction bases left unmatched: 15. For the CDR3, the DNA is TGTGCCAGCAGACAAACAGGGGCCAGGGGTCGAACTGAAGCTTTCTTT. As protein: CASRQTGARGRTEAFF.

This clonotype showed up many times. J is TRBJ1-3 and V is TRBV18; 7 bases match TRBD1. Germline CDR1 reads KGHSH; CDR2 reads LQKENI. This CDR3 is built from 17 residues. Trimming took 2 bases from V and 0 from J; bases not matched to a gene: 7. CDR3 region: CASSPRTGDNSGNTIYF. Written as DNA, the CDR3 is TGTGCCAGCTCACCAAGGACAGGTGACAACTCTGGAAACACCATATATTTT.

The chain has TRBV20-1 and TRBJ1-3; D uncertain. The CDR3 length is 16 residues. The V gene's germline CDR1 is DFQATT and CDR2 SNEGSKA (reference sequence). V shed 4 bases and J shed 0 bases, with 16 bases lying between them. The CDR3 DNA is TGCAGTGCTACCGATCCAGGACGGTCCTCTGGAAACACCATATATTTT. It codes for CSATDPGRSSGNTIYF.

This clonotype was counted many times. The chain has TRBV9 and TRBJ2-3, with 8 bases fitting TRBD2. Looked up from germline, CDR1 is SGDLS and CDR2 is YYNGEE. The CDR3 consists of 15 residues. J gave up 4 bases and V 1 base, and 5 bases lay outside the gene matches. The CDR3 is CASSVRSSGSDTQYF. The DNA for the CDR3 is TGTGCCAGCAGCGTAAGGTCTAGCGGGTCAGATACGCAGTATTTT.

This clonotype was recorded many times. This chain uses TRBV28 with TRBJ2-7; D is unclear. V shed 7 bases and J shed 4 bases, with 11 bases lying between them. The CDR3 sequence is 12 residues long. The germline V gene has CDR1 MDHEN and CDR2 SYDVKM. The CDR3 sequence is CASKQTEYEQYF. In DNA form, the CDR3 reads TGTGCCAGCAAACAAACAGAGTACGAGCAGTACTTC.

On this clonotype: A clone one base away is much larger, so this may be a read error. V and J are TRBV6-1 and TRBJ2-2; unclear D gene. The CDR3 has 12 residues. Germline CDR1 and CDR2: MNHNS and SASEGT. V was shortened by 5 bases and J by 4 bases, with 5 bases between the two germline ends. As DNA, the CDR3 is TGTGCCAGCAGTAAGAGCACCGGGGAGCTGTTTTTT. Protein product: CASSKSTGELFF.

The V and J genes are TRBV7-9 and TRBJ1-3; D is perhaps TRBD1 (6 bases). Trimming cost V 5 bases and J 1 base, with 15 bases left between them. CDR1 SEHNR and CDR2 FQNEAQ come from the germline V gene (reference sequence). The CDR3 has 16 amino acids. This chain's CDR3 is CASSEGGSYSGNTIYF. In DNA form, the CDR3 reads TGTGCCAGCAGCGAGGGGGGCAGTTATTCTGGAAACACCATATATTTT.

This clonotype was seen repeatedly, ten times or more. The rearrangement uses TRBV7-9 and TRBJ2-7, with 7 bases that match TRBD2. This CDR3 is built from 16 residues. V shed 4 bases, J shed 7 bases, and the junction held 16 bases outside the gene matches. Germline V CDR1 and CDR2: SEHNR, FQNEAQ (reference sequence). As DNA, the CDR3 is TGTGCCAGCAGCTGGGCCCCTAGCGGAGGGGCGGGTGAGCAGTACTTC. Translation: CASSWAPSGGAGEQYF.

In this sample, this clonotype turned up many times. This rearrangement joins TRBV9 to TRBJ1-5, with D possibly matching TRBD1 (5 bases). V was cut by 0 bases and J by 7 bases, with 11 bases left in between. Germline lookup yields CDR1 SGDLS and CDR2 YYNGEE. This CDR3 has 14 amino acids. The CDR3 DNA is TGTGCCAGCAGCGTAGAAGGGGCAGGACAGCCCCAGCATTTT. It encodes CASSVEGAGQPQHF. The full variable domain, with the rest looked up from reference TRBV9 and TRBJ1-5, is DSGVTQTPKHLITATGQRVTLRCSPRSGDLSVYWYQQSLDQGLQFLIQYYNGEERAKGNILERFSAQQFPDLHSELNLSSLELGDSALYFCASSVEGAGQPQHFGDGTRLSIL.

The chain carries TRBV29-1 and TRBJ2-2; D perhaps matches TRBD2 (6 bases). Germline V lookup: CDR1 SQVTM, CDR2 ANQGSEA. The V gene lost 4 bases and the J gene lost 2 bases, with 11 bases spanning the gap. The CDR3 contains 14 residues. CDR3 sequence: CSVVLAENTGELFF. CDR3 coding DNA: TGCAGCGTTGTACTAGCTGAAAACACCGGGGAGCTGTTTTTT.